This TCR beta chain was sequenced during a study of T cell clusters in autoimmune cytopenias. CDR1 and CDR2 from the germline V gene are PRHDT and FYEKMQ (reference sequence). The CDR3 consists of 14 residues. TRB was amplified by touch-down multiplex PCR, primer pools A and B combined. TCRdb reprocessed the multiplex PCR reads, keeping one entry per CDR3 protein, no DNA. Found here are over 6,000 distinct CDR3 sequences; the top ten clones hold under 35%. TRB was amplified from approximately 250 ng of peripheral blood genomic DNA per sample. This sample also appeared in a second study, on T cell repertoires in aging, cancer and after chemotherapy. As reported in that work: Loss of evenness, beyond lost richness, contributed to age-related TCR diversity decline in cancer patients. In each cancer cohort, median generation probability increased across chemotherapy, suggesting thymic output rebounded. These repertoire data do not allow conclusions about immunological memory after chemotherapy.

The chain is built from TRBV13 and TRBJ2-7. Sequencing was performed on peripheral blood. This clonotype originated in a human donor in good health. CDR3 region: CASSLSGSSYEQYF.